Shown below are 24 T cell receptor beta chains from a single sample sequenced in a study of blood T cell repertoires in COVID-19. Profiled with immunoSEQ multiplex PCR; TCRdb holds only in-frame clones, not every one. The data hold 150,000 or so clones, with approximately 80% observed a single time. Sequencing was carried out using peripheral blood. Receptor source: a woman aged 55-75 years with COVID-19, enrolled during active disease.

The rearrangement links TRBV15 to TRBJ1-6; D call uncertain. Trimming removed 0 bases at V and 9 bases at J, with 15 bases between. CDR1 LNHNV and CDR2 YYDKDF come from the germline V gene (reference sequence). The CDR3 consists of 16 residues. The CDR3 spells CATSRDRRELGSPLHF. For the CDR3, the DNA is TGTGCCACCAGCAGAGATCGTCGGGAACTAGGTTCACCCCTCCACTTT.

The chain recombines TRBV4-2 with TRBJ2-1, with 10 bases matching TRBD1. The CDR3 consists of 15 residues. The trim removed 5 bases at V and 3 bases at J, leaving 4 bases unmatched. Germline V gene lookup returns CDR1 LGHNA and CDR2 YNFKEQ. The CDR3 sequence is CASSAGQGDYNEQFF. As DNA, the CDR3 is TGTGCCAGCAGCGCTGGACAGGGGGACTACAATGAGCAGTTCTTC.

This clone was seen just once. This sequence joins TRBV7-2 and TRBJ1-3, with TRBD1 as a possible D gene (5 bases). V shed 1 base and J shed 4 bases, with 14 bases lying between them. This CDR3 comprises 16 residues. Germline CDR1 and CDR2: SGHTA and FQGNSA. The DNA of the CDR3 is TGTGCCAGCAGCTTAGTGCTGCAGGGTAGAGGAAACACCATATATTTT. Protein: CASSLVLQGRGNTIYF.

The chain employs TRBV18 and TRBJ2-5; a weak D match, TRBD2 (6 bases). The ends were cut back, 6 bases at V and 5 bases at J, with 13 bases in the middle. The CDR3 extends over 13 amino acids. Germline V gene lookup returns CDR1 KGHSH and CDR2 LQKENI. DNA of the CDR3: TGTGCCAGCTCTCAGGGACTCGGGGAGACCCAGTACTTC. Translation gives CASSQGLGETQYF.

The chain joins TRBV27 to TRBJ2-2; TRBD1 agrees at 8 bases. V shed 5 bases and J 0 bases; nucleotides not matched to a gene: 8. The germline V gene has CDR1 MNHEY and CDR2 SMNVEV (reference sequence). The CDR3 length is 17 residues. The CDR3 is CASSPHPGQANTGELFF. CDR3 nucleotide sequence: TGTGCCAGCAGTCCGCACCCGGGACAGGCGAACACCGGGGAGCTGTTTTTT.

This chain links TRBV12-5 with TRBJ2-3, with a weak D call TRBD2 (5 bases). The germline CDR1 and CDR2 sequences are LGHNT and FRNRAP. The CDR3 contains 12 residues. Trimming shortened V by 3 bases and J by 6 bases, and 7 bases separated the two germline ends. The CDR3 DNA sequence: TGTGCTAGTGGTTTTCCGGGGGATACGCAGTATTTT. This gives the protein CASGFPGDTQYF.

The gene calls are TRBV24-1 and TRBJ1-2; D is unresolved. With 3 bases removed from V and 4 bases from J, the gap between germline ends came to 5 bases. The germline gives CDR1 KGHDR, CDR2 SFDVKD. This CDR3 is built from 12 residues. The CDR3 region is CATSDGSYGYTF. CDR3 sequence (DNA): TGTGCCACCAGTGATGGCAGCTATGGCTACACCTTC.

This clone turned up a few times. The gene calls are TRBV6-6 and TRBJ2-1; 10 bases match TRBD2. CDR1 is MNHNY and CDR2 is SVGAGI in the germline V gene (reference sequence). This CDR3 is built from 15 residues. V trimming: 5 bases; J trimming: 4 bases; junction bases outside the gene matches: 5. This CDR3 reads CASSKGLALYNEQFF. CDR3 DNA: TGTGCCAGCAGTAAGGGACTAGCGTTGTACAATGAGCAGTTCTTC.

V usage is TRBV7-8 and J usage is TRBJ2-1, with TRBD1 as a possible D gene (5 bases). Per the germline V gene, CDR1 is SGHVS and CDR2 is FQNEAQ. The CDR3 is 14 amino acids. V lost 4 bases to trimming and J lost 6 bases, with 13 bases between them. The chain's CDR3 is CASSSWGRSNEQFF. CDR3 in DNA: TGTGCCAGCAGCTCCTGGGGCAGGAGCAATGAGCAGTTCTTC.

The CDR3 reads CAISGKLAGPDTQYF. CDR3 nucleotides: TGTGCCATCAGTGGTAAATTAGCGGGGCCAGATACGCAGTATTTT. The rearrangement joins TRBV10-3 to TRBJ2-3, with 8 bases aligning to TRBD2. J lost 4 bases, V lost 4 bases, and 7 bases had no gene match. Germline CDR1 reads ENHRY; CDR2 reads SYGVKD. The CDR3 has 15 residues.

The chain uses TRBV6-6 and TRBJ2-7; D may be TRBD2 (6 bases). The V and J ends lost 0 bases and 4 bases respectively, with 10 bases between them. This CDR3 region has 14 residues. The germline CDR1 and CDR2 sequences are MNHNY and SVGAGI (reference sequence). In DNA form, the CDR3 reads TGTGCCAGCAGTTACTCCCCAGGAGGGTACGAGCAGTACGTC. The encoded protein is CASSYSPGGYEQYV.

This sequence joins TRBV24-1 and TRBJ2-4; 8 bases are shared with TRBD2. Germline assignment: CDR1 KGHDR and CDR2 SFDVKD. CDR3 size: 15 residues. V lost 3 bases and J lost 10; bases outside the gene matches: 10. This chain's CDR3 is CATSDAESPGGIQYF. DNA of the CDR3: TGTGCCACCAGTGATGCGGAGTCTCCGGGAGGGATTCAGTACTTC.

The CDR3 is CASSSWPNRAYNEQFF. In DNA form, the CDR3 reads TGTGCCAGCAGCTCTTGGCCCAACAGGGCCTACAATGAGCAGTTCTTC. The chain joins TRBV9 to TRBJ2-1; a weak D match, TRBD1 (6 bases). This CDR3 spans 16 amino acids. Germline V gene lookup returns CDR1 SGDLS and CDR2 YYNGEE. V lost 4 bases and J lost 2, with 16 bases in between.

This clone occurred many times. The V and J genes are TRBV7-9 and TRBJ1-5; D possibly corresponds to TRBD1 (6 bases). V lost 1 base and J 3 bases, leaving 10 bases between the germline ends. Germline-derived CDR1 and CDR2 are SEHNR and FQNEAQ (reference sequence). This CDR3 contains 15 residues. The CDR3 nucleotides read TGTGCCAGCAGCTTAGACGGACAGTACAATCAGCCCCAGCATTTT. As protein: CASSLDGQYNQPQHF.

The chain combines TRBV19 with TRBJ2-3, with 9 nucleotides matching TRBD2. The V and J ends lost 3 bases and 1 base, in that order; junction bases with no gene match: 2. Germline lookup yields CDR1 LNHDA and CDR2 SQIVND (reference sequence). The CDR3 sequence is 15 residues long. CDR3 in amino acids: CASSIIAGGTDTQYF. CDR3 nucleotides: TGTGCCAGTAGTATTATAGCGGGGGGCACAGATACGCAGTATTTT. Full variable domain (remainder filled in from reference TRBV19 and TRBJ2-3): DGGITQSPKYLFRKEGQNVTLSCEQNLNHDAMYWYRQDPGQGLRLIYYSQIVNDFQKGDIAEGYSVSREKKESFPLTVTSAQKNPTAFYLCASSIIAGGTDTQYFGPGTRLTVL.

The chain recombines TRBV3-1 (or the pseudogene TRBV3-2) with TRBJ1-5; 7 nucleotides align to TRBD1. With 7 bases clipped from V and 1 base from J, the junction kept 7 bases outside the gene matches. In germline, CDR1 is LGHDT, CDR2 YNNKEL (reference sequence). This CDR3 contains 15 residues. The CDR3 loop reads CASTQGGWSNQPQHF. In nucleotides, the CDR3 is TGTGCCAGCACCCAGGGGGGTTGGAGCAATCAGCCCCAGCATTTT.

The chain employs TRBV19 and TRBJ2-7; TRBD1 aligns across 10 bases. The V and J ends lost 6 bases and 2 bases, in that order; junction bases with no gene match: 10. Germline V CDR1 and CDR2: LNHDA, SQIVND (reference sequence). The CDR3 loop spans 16 amino acids. Here the CDR3 reads CASRGVVGTGAYEQYF. In DNA, the CDR3 is TGTGCCAGTAGGGGAGTTGTCGGGACAGGGGCCTACGAGCAGTACTTC.

The V gene is TRBV19, the J gene TRBJ2-7; 9 bases agree with TRBD1. Germline CDR1 and CDR2: LNHDA and SQIVND (reference sequence). This CDR3 has 15 amino acids. V lost 4 bases to trimming and J lost 0 bases; unmatched junction nucleotides: 4. CDR3 amino acids: CASSTTGGPSYEQYF. For the CDR3, the DNA is TGTGCCAGTAGTACGACAGGGGGACCCTCCTACGAGCAGTACTTC.

The V gene is TRBV3-1 (or the pseudogene TRBV3-2), the J gene TRBJ2-1; TRBD2 agrees at 12 bases. The CDR3 is 15 amino acids. Germline lookup yields CDR1 LGHDT and CDR2 YNNKEL (reference sequence). Unmatched junction bases numbered 4, after V lost 1 base and J lost 9 bases. CDR3 loop: CASSQGTSGESEQFF. CDR3 coding DNA: TGTGCCAGCAGCCAAGGGACTAGCGGGGAGAGTGAGCAGTTCTTC.

The chain recombines TRBV5-5 with TRBJ1-6, with D unclear. Between the trimmed V and J ends, which lost 0 bases and 0 bases, there was a span of 10 bases. The CDR3 consists of 17 residues. Germline CDR1 and CDR2: SGHKS and YYEKEE (reference sequence). CDR3 region: CASSLVPQSSYNSPLHF. CDR3 DNA sequence: TGTGCCAGCAGCTTGGTACCACAGAGCTCCTATAATTCACCCCTCCACTTT.

The gene calls are TRBV18 and TRBJ2-2, with 7 bases that match TRBD1. V was pared by 0 bases and J by 6 bases, with 4 bases of the junction left unmatched. The germline CDR1 and CDR2 sequences are KGHSH and LQKENI. The CDR3 totals 15 residues. The CDR3 loop is CASSPPGQGAGELFF. Here the CDR3 DNA reads TGTGCCAGCTCACCACCGGGGCAGGGGGCCGGGGAGCTGTTTTTT.

The rearrangement joins TRBV5-1 to TRBJ2-7; 8 nucleotides match TRBD2. The CDR3 runs to 15 residues. Germline V gene data show CDR1 as SGHRS and CDR2 as YFSETQ. Trimming at V came to 0 bases and at J to 7 bases, leaving 9 bases not matched to a gene. The DNA of the CDR3 is TGCGCCAGCAGCTTGGCTCCGGGACTAGTTCGTGAGCAGTACTTC. This gives the protein CASSLAPGLVREQYF.

The rearrangement uses TRBV7-9 and TRBJ1-6, with TRBD1 as a possible D gene (6 bases). This CDR3 has 16 amino acids. CDR1 SEHNR and CDR2 FQNEAQ come from the germline V gene (reference sequence). The V end was cut by 4 bases, the J end by 4 bases, with 14 bases between. CDR3 region: CASSSSQRGYNSPLHF. CDR3 nucleotide sequence: TGTGCCAGCAGCTCGTCACAAAGGGGGTATAATTCACCCCTCCACTTT.

The rearrangement joins TRBV18 to TRBJ1-5, with D possibly TRBD1 on 5 matching bases. Trimming took off 6 bases at V and 0 bases at J, with 12 bases between the two ends. Per the germline V gene, CDR1 is KGHSH and CDR2 is LQKENI. CDR3 length: 15 amino acids. The CDR3 nucleotides read TGTGCCAGCTCGAAACAGGTGTATAGCAATCAGCCCCAGCATTTT. Its translation is CASSKQVYSNQPQHF.